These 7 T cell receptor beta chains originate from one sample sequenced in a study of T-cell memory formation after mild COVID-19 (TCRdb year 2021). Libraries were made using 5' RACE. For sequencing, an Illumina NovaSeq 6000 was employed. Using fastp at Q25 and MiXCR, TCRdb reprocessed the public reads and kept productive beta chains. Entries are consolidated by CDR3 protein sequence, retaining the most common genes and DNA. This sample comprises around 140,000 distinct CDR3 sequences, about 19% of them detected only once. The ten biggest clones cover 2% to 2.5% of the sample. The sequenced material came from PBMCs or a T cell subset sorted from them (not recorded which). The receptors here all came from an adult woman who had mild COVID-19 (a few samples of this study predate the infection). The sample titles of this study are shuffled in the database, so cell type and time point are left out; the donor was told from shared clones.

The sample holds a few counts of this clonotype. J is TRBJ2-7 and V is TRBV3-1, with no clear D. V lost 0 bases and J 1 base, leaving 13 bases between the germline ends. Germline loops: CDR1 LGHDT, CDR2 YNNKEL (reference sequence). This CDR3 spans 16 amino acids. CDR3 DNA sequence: TGTGCCAGCAGCCAAGACATCCATCCAGTGTCCTACGAGCAGTACTTC. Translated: CASSQDIHPVSYEQYF.

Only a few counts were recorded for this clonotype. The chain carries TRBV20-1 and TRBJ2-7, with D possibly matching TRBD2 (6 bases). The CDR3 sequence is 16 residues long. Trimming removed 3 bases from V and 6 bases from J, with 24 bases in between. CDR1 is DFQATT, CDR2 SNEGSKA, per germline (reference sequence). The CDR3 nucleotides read TGCAGTGCTAGTACCCCCTTGGGACGGGAGTCGGTCGAGCAGTACTTC. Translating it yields CSASTPLGRESVEQYF.

CDR3 coding DNA: TGTGCCAGCAGCTTGGTTCCGGGGTACGAGCAGTACTTC. Residues: CASSLVPGYEQYF. The V and J genes are TRBV5-5 and TRBJ2-7, with D possibly matching TRBD2 (5 bases). Germline V gene sequence: CDR1 SGHKS, CDR2 YYEKEE (reference sequence). V dropped 0 bases and J dropped 4 bases, with 8 bases sitting between them. The CDR3 extends over 13 amino acids.

The chain's CDR3 is CASTPRADSGLNYGYTF. CDR3 nucleotides: TGTGCCAGCACCCCACGGGCTGACAGTGGACTCAACTATGGCTACACCTTC. This chain connects TRBV12-3 or TRBV12-4 to TRBJ1-2, with D possibly TRBD1 on 5 matching bases. The CDR3 is 17 residues long. V was pared by 7 bases and J by 2 bases, with 23 bases between.

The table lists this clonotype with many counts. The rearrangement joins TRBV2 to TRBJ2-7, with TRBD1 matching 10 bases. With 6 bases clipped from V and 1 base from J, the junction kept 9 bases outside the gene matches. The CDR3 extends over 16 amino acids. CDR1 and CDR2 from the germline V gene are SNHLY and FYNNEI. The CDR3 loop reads CASRDPGQGFSYEQYF. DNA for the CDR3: TGTGCCAGCAGGGACCCGGGACAGGGGTTTTCCTACGAGCAGTACTTC.

In nucleotides, the CDR3 is TGCGCCAGCAGCTTGGCCGGGATCACTGTTGGAAACACCATATATTTT. Translated, it gives CASSLAGITVGNTIYF. The rearrangement uses TRBV5-1 and TRBJ1-3; D not resolved. The V gene lost 0 bases and the J gene lost 3 bases, with 13 bases spanning the gap. Germline values: CDR1 SGHRS, CDR2 YFSETQ. CDR3 size: 16 residues.

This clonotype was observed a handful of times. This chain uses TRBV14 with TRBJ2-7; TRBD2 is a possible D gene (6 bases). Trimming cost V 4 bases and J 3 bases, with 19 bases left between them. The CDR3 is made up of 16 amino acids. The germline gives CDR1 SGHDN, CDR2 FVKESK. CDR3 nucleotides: TGTGCCAGCAGCCGAATCTTGACGGGAGTAGGCTACGAGCAGTACTTC. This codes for CASSRILTGVGYEQYF.